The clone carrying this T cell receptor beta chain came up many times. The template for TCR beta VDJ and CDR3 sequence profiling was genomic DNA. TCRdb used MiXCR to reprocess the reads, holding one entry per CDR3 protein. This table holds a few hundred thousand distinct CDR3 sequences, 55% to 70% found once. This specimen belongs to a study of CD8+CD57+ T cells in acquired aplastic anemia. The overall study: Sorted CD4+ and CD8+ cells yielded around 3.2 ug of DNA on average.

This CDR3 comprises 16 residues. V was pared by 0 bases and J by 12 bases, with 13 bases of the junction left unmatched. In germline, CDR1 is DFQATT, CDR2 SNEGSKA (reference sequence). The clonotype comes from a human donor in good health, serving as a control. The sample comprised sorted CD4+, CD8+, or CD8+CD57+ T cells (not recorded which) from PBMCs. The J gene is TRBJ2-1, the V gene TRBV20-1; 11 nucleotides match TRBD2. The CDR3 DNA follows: TGCAGTGCTAGAGATCCGCTAGCGGGGGGTTCTTTTGTGCAGTTCTTC. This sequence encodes CSARDPLAGGSFVQFF.